This TCR beta chain is from a study of regulatory T cells in long-lasting Graves disease. About the study: Persistent Graves' disease denoted over 5 years of antithyroid drugs plus positive TSH receptor antibodies. Broader study findings: Persistent patients had a count of shared public clonotypes (approximately 3,000) that exceeded that of new patients (approximately 1,000). The study found lower TCR diversity in persistent Graves' patients than in newly diagnosed ones.

Combining iRepertoire HTBI primers with Arm-PCR of CDR3 regions, the authors built TCR beta libraries. Each CDR3 protein gets one entry after TCRdb re-called the multiplex PCR reads with MiXCR. The repertoire holds some 450,000 distinct CDR3 sequences, with 23% as singletons. Specified time point: persistent/refractory GD, antithyroid drugs over 5 years with positive TRAb. The authors made the TCR library using RNA they extracted from PBMCs. In its sample, this clonotype was seen many times. Its specificity is unknown. The germline V gene has CDR1 SQVTM and CDR2 ANQGSEA. This CDR3 comprises 13 residues. The germline V and J ends were trimmed by 5 bases and 7 bases, with 17 bases remaining between them.

The receptor was derived from a female donor with Graves disease. Sequenced material: peripheral blood mononuclear cells (PBMCs), taken when the disease was refractory, from a patient treated with antithyroid drugs. This sequence joins TRBV29-1 and TRBJ2-5, with D possibly TRBD1 on 5 matching bases. This CDR3 is CSVFQGSLGTQYF. The CDR3 nucleotides are TGCAGCGTTTTTCAGGGCAGTCTTGGGACCCAGTACTTC.